The rows below give T cell receptor beta chains drawn from one sample of a study of cytomegalovirus exposure and HLA in healthy donors. Libraries were prepared by immunoSEQ multiplex PCR; TCRdb keeps only in-frame clonotypes and omits some of them. The profile shows about 160,000 clones, around 85% of them singletons. The sequenced material came from PBMCs. These receptors originate from a man between 25 and 39 years old in good health and CMV-seropositive. Both conserved end residues are part of each CDR3. The D gene is left open where the match is weak. Clone size appears in some rows only: once, few, many, or a class for an expanded clone.

d_gene,j_gene,abundance,v_gene,CDR3nt,CDR3aa
NA,TRBJ2-5,NA,TRBV29-1,TGCAGCGTTGAAGGCCACAGGGCGGGAGAGACCCAGTACTTC,CSVEGHRAGETQYF
TRBD1,TRBJ2-7,once,TRBV4-3,TGCGCCAGCAGCCAAGGGGACAGGGGTCCCTACGAGCAGTACTTC,CASSQGDRGPYEQYF
TRBD1,TRBJ1-5,once,TRBV18,TGTGCCAGCTCACCAGCGGACAGGGATCAGCCCCAGCATTTT,CASSPADRDQPQHF
NA,TRBJ1-1,NA,TRBV10-3,TGTGCCGCCGGACAGCCGAACACTGAAGCTTTCTTT,CAAGQPNTEAFF
NA,TRBJ2-3,once,TRBV7-2,TGTGCCAGCAGCTTACGGGGGTCCACAGATACGCAGTATTTT,CASSLRGSTDTQYF
NA,TRBJ2-1,once,TRBV7-2,TGTGCCAGCAGCTTAGGTAGCAGTTCCTACAATGAGCAGTTCTTC,CASSLGSSSYNEQFF
NA,TRBJ1-1,NA,TRBV19,TGTGCCAGTCGGGAGGAGGGTCACCCTAAAGCTTTCTTT,CASREEGHPKAFF
NA,TRBJ1-5,NA,TRBV6-5,TGTGCCAGCAGTTACTCGATCAGGGGCAATCAGCCCCAGCATTTT,CASSYSIRGNQPQHF
TRBD1,TRBJ1-4,NA,TRBV19,TGTGCCAGTAGTACCCGGGACAGGGGTGAAAAACTGTTTTTT,CASSTRDRGEKLFF
TRBD1,TRBJ2-7,NA,TRBV30,TGTGCCTGGCTTAACAGGGGGCCCTACGAGCAGTACTTC,CAWLNRGPYEQYF
NA,TRBJ1-3,NA,TRBV4-3,TGCGCCAGCAGCCAAGACTGGCGGAACTCTGGAAACACCATATATTTT,CASSQDWRNSGNTIYF
NA,TRBJ1-1,NA,TRBV5-8,TGTGCCAGCAGCGTAGACATGAACACTGAAGCTTTCTTT,CASSVDMNTEAFF
NA,TRBJ1-1,NA,TRBV18,TGTGCCAGCTCGAACGTCCGGTTTACAGGTGAAGCTTTCTTT,CASSNVRFTGEAFF